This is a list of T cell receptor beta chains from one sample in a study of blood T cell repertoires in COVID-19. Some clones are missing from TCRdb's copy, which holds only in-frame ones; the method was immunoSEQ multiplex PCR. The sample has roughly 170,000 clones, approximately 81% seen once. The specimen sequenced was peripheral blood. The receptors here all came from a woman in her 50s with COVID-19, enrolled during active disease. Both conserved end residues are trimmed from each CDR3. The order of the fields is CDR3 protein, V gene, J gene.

CDR3aa: ASSLVDGASDTIY
v_gene: TRBV18
j_gene: TRBJ1-3

CDR3aa: ASSEKGARDEQY
v_gene: TRBV6-1
j_gene: TRBJ2-7

CDR3aa: SASSPSSYEQY
v_gene: TRBV20-1
j_gene: TRBJ2-7

CDR3aa: ASSGGTNTEAF
v_gene: TRBV6-4
j_gene: TRBJ1-1

CDR3aa: ASSPYRGRGYT
v_gene: TRBV7-2
j_gene: TRBJ1-2

CDR3aa: ASSLGGAGTTGELF
v_gene: TRBV5-5
j_gene: TRBJ2-2

CDR3aa: AFTGQLNQPQH
v_gene: TRBV30
j_gene: TRBJ1-5

CDR3aa: AWTGQGSGGYT
v_gene: TRBV30
j_gene: TRBJ1-2

CDR3aa: ASSYPEANTEAF
v_gene: TRBV6-2/TRBV6-3
j_gene: TRBJ1-1

CDR3aa: ATSDLGRGTDTQY
v_gene: TRBV24-1
j_gene: TRBJ2-3

CDR3aa: ASSLDENSPLH
v_gene: TRBV7-9
j_gene: TRBJ1-6

CDR3aa: SVPGQANSPLH
v_gene: TRBV29-1
j_gene: TRBJ1-6

CDR3aa: AWSVAGKGYGYT
v_gene: TRBV30
j_gene: TRBJ1-2

CDR3aa: ASSSGDGNTEAF
v_gene: TRBV7-9
j_gene: TRBJ1-1

CDR3aa: ASSHYQQGTNEKLF
v_gene: TRBV4-2
j_gene: TRBJ1-4

CDR3aa: ASSPPDRVGPETQY
v_gene: TRBV5-6
j_gene: TRBJ2-5

CDR3aa: SATGTSNTEAF
v_gene: TRBV29-1
j_gene: TRBJ1-1

CDR3aa: AWDRPDNTEAF
v_gene: TRBV30
j_gene: TRBJ1-1

CDR3aa: ASSHSLNTEAF
v_gene: TRBV3-1/TRBV3-2
j_gene: TRBJ1-1

CDR3aa: ASSTGQGRNEQF
v_gene: TRBV7-9
j_gene: TRBJ2-1

CDR3aa: ASRELAGATDTQY
v_gene: TRBV5-6
j_gene: TRBJ2-3

CDR3aa: ASSLEAGWRTEAF
v_gene: TRBV5-5
j_gene: TRBJ1-1

CDR3aa: ASSQDRGNEKLF
v_gene: TRBV4-1
j_gene: TRBJ1-4

CDR3aa: ASSPPGQTNEQF
v_gene: TRBV7-3
j_gene: TRBJ2-1

CDR3aa: ASRAGLGYT
v_gene: TRBV6-5
j_gene: TRBJ1-2

CDR3aa: ASNLTVSYEQY
v_gene: TRBV27
j_gene: TRBJ2-7

CDR3aa: ASSYQGLAGANEQF
v_gene: TRBV6-2/TRBV6-3
j_gene: TRBJ2-1

CDR3aa: ASSQDIYLAGGPDTQY
v_gene: TRBV4-2
j_gene: TRBJ2-3

CDR3aa: AISVYTGTEYGYT
v_gene: TRBV10-3
j_gene: TRBJ1-2

CDR3aa: ARLSGRAHEQY
v_gene: TRBV21-1
j_gene: TRBJ2-7

CDR3aa: ASSGEFTEAF
v_gene: TRBV19
j_gene: TRBJ1-1

CDR3aa: ASSQSTASGGRSSYNEQF
v_gene: TRBV23-1
j_gene: TRBJ2-1

CDR3aa: ASSPRTRSDGYT
v_gene: TRBV5-1
j_gene: TRBJ1-2

CDR3aa: ASSIVTGGNTEAF
v_gene: TRBV19
j_gene: TRBJ1-1

CDR3aa: ASSPTQVLRSYEQY
v_gene: TRBV11-2
j_gene: TRBJ2-7

CDR3aa: ASSLGLPTGELF
v_gene: TRBV11-2
j_gene: TRBJ2-2

CDR3aa: ASSQGSSPLH
v_gene: TRBV3-1/TRBV3-2
j_gene: TRBJ1-6

CDR3aa: ASSQAGQGFSPLH
v_gene: TRBV19
j_gene: TRBJ1-6

CDR3aa: ASSLALGTSGTDTQY
v_gene: TRBV5-1
j_gene: TRBJ2-3

CDR3aa: ASSIFGTAWDQPQH
v_gene: TRBV19
j_gene: TRBJ1-5

CDR3aa: ASSSTGGPLGYGYT
v_gene: TRBV27
j_gene: TRBJ1-2

CDR3aa: ASSQEGGGNTIY
v_gene: TRBV3-1/TRBV3-2
j_gene: TRBJ1-3

CDR3aa: ASPQGGDNQPQH
v_gene: TRBV19
j_gene: TRBJ1-5

CDR3aa: ASSVAPGLRATNEKLF
v_gene: TRBV9
j_gene: TRBJ1-4